This TCR beta chain originates from a study of shared clonotypes between healthy human individuals. General study findings and limits: The sampled material consisted only of blood, and tissue repertoires are likely to differ.

Each cell subset's genomic DNA was divided evenly among several immunoSEQ plates. Sorted-subset replicate PCRs used about 200 ng DNA, around 31,000 T cell genomes. Data came from immunoSEQ multiplex PCR; TCRdb stores just in-frame clones and leaves some out. The repertoire includes over a million clones, around 82% of them detected once, and 0.6% to 0.75% sits in the top ten. Both subsets, CD45RA+ naive and CD45RA-negative memory, were split from the CD4+ cells. On this clone: Its antigen is as yet unknown.

This clonotype was sampled from a man aged 18 to 35 in good health. Some clones in this sample may be carry-over from other donors' samples. Sequencing was carried out using memory CD4+ T cells from PBMCs. Subset denoted: CD45RA-negative fraction.

CDR3 sequence (DNA): TGTGCCAGCAGCTTGTCAGCTAGCGGGAGCAATGAGCAGTTCTTC. This gives the protein CASSLSASGSNEQFF. The gene calls are TRBV7-2 and TRBJ2-1, with 10 bases fitting TRBD2. Germline values: CDR1 SGHTA, CDR2 FQGNSA. The J segment lost 6 bases and the V segment lost 3 bases, leaving 5 bases of the junction unmatched. The length of the CDR3 is 15 residues.